This passage covers 18 T cell receptor beta chains from one sample sequenced in a study of CD8+CD57+ T cells in acquired aplastic anemia. It was patients with CD8+CD57+ cell expansion by flow cytometry who were chosen for sequencing. TCR beta VDJ and CDR3 profiling used genomic DNA as template. TCRdb reprocessed the reads via MiXCR and lists one record per CDR3 protein. Of under 350,000 distinct CDR3 sequences in the sample, approximately 57% were seen once. The sample consisted of sorted CD4+, CD8+, or CD8+CD57+ T cells (not recorded which) from PBMCs. These receptors all stem from a human donor with aplastic anemia.

The CDR3 sequence is CSASNPSSGNTIYF. The CDR3 region has the DNA TGCAGTGCTAGTAACCCTTCTAGCGGAAACACCATATATTTT. The genes are TRBV20-1 and TRBJ1-3; D unresolved. This CDR3 comprises 14 residues. The germline V gene has CDR1 DFQATT and CDR2 SNEGSKA (reference sequence). V was trimmed by 3 bases and J by 4 bases, leaving 13 bases between them.

The chain uses TRBV7-9 and TRBJ2-2; D may match TRBD1 or TRBD2 (5 bases each). The CDR3 consists of 13 residues. Germline assignment: CDR1 SEHNR and CDR2 FQNEAQ (reference sequence). V was shortened by 6 bases and J by 4 bases, with 9 bases between the two germline ends. CDR3 in DNA: TGTGCCAGCAGAGACGGGACCACCGGGGAGCTGTTTTTT. As protein: CASRDGTTGELFF. The full variable domain, in which reference TRBV7-9 and TRBJ2-2 provide the parts outside the CDR3, is DTGVSQNPRHKITKRGQNVTFRCDPISEHNRLYWYRQTLGQGPEFLTYFQNEAQLEKSRLLSDRFSAERPKGSFSTLEIQRTEQGDSAMYLCASRDGTTGELFFGEGSRLTVL.

In nucleotides, the CDR3 is TGCAGCGCCCGACAGCAGAATGCGTTTGACGAGCAGTACTTC. This codes for CSARQQNAFDEQYF. V and J are TRBV29-1 and TRBJ2-7; tentative D call: TRBD1 (5 bases). The germline V gene has CDR1 SQVTM and CDR2 ANQGSEA. Trimming cost V 7 bases and J 5 bases, with 21 bases left between them. CDR3 size: 14 residues.

This clonotype came up a few times. The rearrangement uses TRBV20-1 and TRBJ2-7, with TRBD2 matching 10 bases. The trim removed 4 bases at V and 2 bases at J, leaving 5 bases unmatched. CDR1 and CDR2 from the germline V gene are DFQATT and SNEGSKA (reference sequence). The CDR3 is 14 residues long. CDR3: CSAIPGTSAYEQYF. For the CDR3, the DNA is TGCAGTGCTATCCCCGGGACTAGCGCCTACGAGCAGTACTTC.

This clonotype was seen repeatedly, ten times or more. V gene TRBV12-3 or TRBV12-4 combines with J gene TRBJ2-3; D remains unclear. V shed 1 base and J shed 4 bases, with 12 bases lying between them. The CDR3 totals 15 residues. CDR3 protein: CASSLGLTESDTQYF. The CDR3, as DNA: TGTGCCAGCAGTTTAGGACTGACCGAATCAGATACGCAGTATTTT.

This clonotype was seen at least ten times. This sequence joins TRBV4-1 and TRBJ2-4; D unresolved. V lost 0 bases, J lost 7 bases, and 13 bases lay in between. The CDR3 loop spans 15 amino acids. The germline V gene has CDR1 MGHRA and CDR2 YSYEKL. The CDR3 nucleotides are TGCGCCAGCAGCCAAGATCAGGCCTCCGGTAACATTCAGTACTTC. Protein sequence: CASSQDQASGNIQYF.

This clonotype was detected ten times or more. The chain combines TRBV7-9 with TRBJ1-1, with D possibly TRBD1 on 5 matching bases. Trimming cost V 5 bases and J 11 bases, with 15 bases left between them. CDR1 is SEHNR, CDR2 FQNEAQ, per germline (reference sequence). This CDR3 has 12 amino acids. CDR3 amino acids: CASSLGGERAFF. The CDR3 DNA reads as TGTGCCAGCAGCCTTGGGGGGGAGAGGGCTTTCTTT.

The gene calls are TRBV29-1 and TRBJ1-1, with TRBD1 matching 9 bases. Germline V gene data show CDR1 as SQVTM and CDR2 as ANQGSEA. V shed 6 bases, J shed 5 bases, and the junction held 7 bases outside the gene matches. The CDR3 runs 13 residues. CDR3 sequence (DNA): TGCAGCGTCGTACAGGGGGCGAGAACTGAAGCTTTCTTT. Protein sequence: CSVVQGARTEAFF.

Notes on this clonotype: This sequence may be a read error, since a much larger clone differs from it by one base. The rearrangement links TRBV3-1 to TRBJ2-5; 8 positions agree with TRBD2. The germline CDR1 and CDR2 sequences are LGHDT and YNNKEL (reference sequence). This CDR3 spans 14 amino acids. This CDR3 is CASRISGAQEIQYF. In DNA form, the CDR3 reads TGTGCCAGCAGGATTAGCGGGGCCCAAGAGATCCAGTACTTC.

The J gene is TRBJ1-3, the V gene TRBV15, with D tentatively TRBD1 (6 bases). This CDR3 comprises 15 residues. Germline CDR1 reads LNHNV; CDR2 reads YYDKDF (reference sequence). V was clipped by 0 bases and J by 3 bases, with 9 bases between them. The CDR3 bases are TGTGCCACCAGCAGAGAACAGGGTCATGGAAACACCATATATTTT. This translates into CATSREQGHGNTIYF.

This chain joins TRBV5-6 and TRBJ1-5, with 8 bases that match TRBD1. The CDR3 runs to 16 residues. With 4 bases clipped from V and 4 bases from J, the junction kept 10 bases outside the gene matches. CDR1 and CDR2 (germline): SGHDT, YYEEEE. CDR3 region: CASSDRKTGVNQPQHF. CDR3 coding DNA: TGTGCCAGCAGCGACCGAAAGACAGGGGTGAATCAGCCCCAGCATTTT.

The V gene is TRBV5-1, the J gene TRBJ2-7; 9 positions agree with TRBD1. The trim removed 0 bases at V and 3 bases at J, leaving 4 bases unmatched. Germline CDR1 reads SGHRS; CDR2 reads YFSETQ. The CDR3 totals 15 residues. DNA for the CDR3: TGCGCCAGCAGCTTGGCGGGGACAGGGTACTACGAGCAGTACTTC. Translation gives CASSLAGTGYYEQYF.

This clonotype was observed a handful of times. This rearrangement joins TRBV7-3 to TRBJ1-2; weak D call: TRBD1 (5 bases). From germline, CDR1 is SGHTA and CDR2 FQGTGA. This CDR3 has 14 amino acids. The germline V and J ends were trimmed by 1 base and 8 bases, with 14 bases remaining between them. The CDR3 nucleotides read TGTGCCAGCAGCTTAAACGGGAGGGGAACAGGCTACACCTTC. It translates to CASSLNGRGTGYTF.

This clonotype was counted a few times. The chain uses TRBV29-1 and TRBJ2-1; D remains unclear. The V gene lost 4 bases and the J gene lost 7 bases, with 5 bases spanning the gap. Germline values: CDR1 SQVTM, CDR2 ANQGSEA. The CDR3 is 10 residues long. CDR3 nucleotide sequence: TGCAGCGTTGCCTCGAATGAGCAGTTCTTC. Amino acids: CSVASNEQFF.

The chain has TRBV19 and TRBJ2-7; D is ambiguous. The germline V gene has CDR1 LNHDA and CDR2 SQIVND (reference sequence). V lost 3 bases and J 3 bases, leaving 18 bases between the germline ends. The CDR3 spans 16 residues. In nucleotides, the CDR3 is TGTGCCAGTAGTATGCGACATAGTGGAAGGGACTACGAGCAGTACTTC. Encoded protein: CASSMRHSGRDYEQYF.

Written as DNA, the CDR3 is TGTGCCAGCAGTGACTCCGACAACAATGAGCAGTTCTTC. This encodes CASSDSDNNEQFF. The rearrangement joins TRBV5-6 to TRBJ2-1; D ambiguous. The CDR3 totals 13 residues. V was cut by 5 bases and J by 5 bases, with 11 bases left in between. CDR1 is SGHDT and CDR2 is YYEEEE in the germline V gene.

This chain links TRBV5-1 with TRBJ2-1; TRBD2 might be the D (5 bases). Germline V gene data show CDR1 as SGHRS and CDR2 as YFSETQ. The V end was cut by 2 bases, the J end by 0 bases, with 18 bases between. The CDR3 has 18 amino acids. Here the CDR3 DNA reads TGCGCCAGCAGCTTTGGATTTGGGATGGGGAGCTCCTACAATGAGCAGTTCTTC. Protein: CASSFGFGMGSSYNEQFF.

The chain carries TRBV20-1 and TRBJ1-4, with D unresolved. V was cut by 5 bases and J by 3 bases, with 13 bases left in between. Germline CDR1 is DFQATT and CDR2 is SNEGSKA (reference sequence). The CDR3 runs to 14 residues. For the CDR3, the DNA is TGCAGTGCTTCTCAACTACAGTCTAATGAAAAACTGTTTTTT. Its translation is CSASQLQSNEKLFF.